The entry below describes one T cell receptor beta chain. The antigen it recognizes is unknown. No clone much larger than this one lies a single base away; base qualities are absent. Samples from volunteer blood donors who had recovered from COVID-19 were contributed by a second Seattle source. Collaborating institutions collected whole blood in K2EDTA tubes following their own protocols. For TCRbeta analysis, collaborator samples were shipped as frozen whole blood, as isolated PBMCs, or as DNA extracted from either sample type. TCRbeta CDR3 regions were amplified from genomic DNA using the immunoSEQ Assay, a bias-controlled multiplex PCR. Per the original workflow: Nucleated cell counts per sample were estimated from amplification of reference gene primers within the assay. Sequence reads were collapsed and filtered to measure the absolute abundance of every unique TCRbeta CDR3 rearrangement. Productive Simpson clonality was computed per sample as the square root of Simpson's diversity index over productive rearrangements. TCRdb took this table from immuneACCESS and kept in-frame rearrangements with V and J called. Such tables lack part of the clones; where checked against another copy, unresolved V genes explain under half of the gap, and the rest is unexplained. The V and J calls and clone size are taken from that table; D and trimming were inferred from the DNA. This sample gives under 300,000 clones in total; 87% of them show up just once. Approximately 7.9% of the sample is taken by the ten largest.

This sample was included in a study of blood T cell repertoires in COVID-19 (dated by TCRdb to 2020 to 2022). Describing the broader study: The collaborator samples originated in the United States, Italy and Spain and spanned the acute and convalescent phases of COVID-19. The prospective study material was composed of cDNA or gDNA derived from T cells, B-cell-depleted T cells, or PBMCs. The dataset comprised deeply sampled blood TCRbeta repertoires from subjects exposed to, actively infected with, or recovered from COVID-19. The repertoires were released in a freely available public database intended as a resource for research on the immune response to SARS-CoV-2. Samples were obtained from the ongoing ImmuneRACE study (first 160 participants) and from roughly 1,300 subjects provided by 6 global collaborators. Nearly every sample came with metadata listing a de-identified subject ID, COVID-19 status, age in years and sex. Where available, HLA class I and class II types were taken from metadata supplied by the sample provider and were not determined by assay-based typing. The investigation overall reported the following: The quantity of clinical and demographic metadata differed by source and by participant and was supplied without curation.

CDR1 and CDR2 are read off the germline V gene as MDHEN and SYDVKM. The CDR3 contains 16 residues, cysteine and phenylalanine counted. This entry keeps only the CDR3 DNA: 48 bases, framed from base 1. V ends up 6 bases short and J 4 bases short, with an unmatched junction base count of 10. The sequencing input was peripheral blood. The chain couples TRBV28 to TRBJ2-2; 8 nucleotides in the junction match TRBD1. The receptor was isolated from a man aged 55 to 70 who had recovered from COVID-19. This receptor carries the CDR3 CASSRPGQGLTGELFF. DNA sequence: TGTGCCAGCAGCCGCCCTGGACAGGGTCTCACCGGGGAGCTGTTTTTT.